This TCR beta chain stems from a study of blood T cell repertoires in COVID-19. Study as a whole: Samples representing acute and convalescent COVID-19 were sourced from the United States, Italy and Spain. PBMCs, B-cell-depleted T cells, or T cells were the source of the cDNA or gDNA that made up the material.

Original analysis: Quantification of nucleated cells was approximated via reference gene primer amplification. The repertoire was sequenced with immunoSEQ multiplex PCR; TCRdb's copy has only in-frame clones and lacks some. The DNA was the basis for D and trimming; V, J and clone size are from that table. The sample lists tens of thousands of clones, around 80% seen once, with 1.5% to 2% in the top ten. The sequence came from a man in his 60s with active COVID-19. The sample consisted of peripheral blood.

CDR3 loop: CASSYSRTGGGYGYTF. CDR3 in DNA: TGTGCCAGCAGTTACTCGCGGACAGGGGGCGGCTATGGCTACACCTTC. This chain connects TRBV6-5 to TRBJ1-2; TRBD1 matches at 11 bases. The length of the CDR3 is 16 residues. Germline CDR1 is MNHEY and CDR2 is SVGAGI. J gave up 4 bases and V 0 bases, and 4 bases lay outside the gene matches.